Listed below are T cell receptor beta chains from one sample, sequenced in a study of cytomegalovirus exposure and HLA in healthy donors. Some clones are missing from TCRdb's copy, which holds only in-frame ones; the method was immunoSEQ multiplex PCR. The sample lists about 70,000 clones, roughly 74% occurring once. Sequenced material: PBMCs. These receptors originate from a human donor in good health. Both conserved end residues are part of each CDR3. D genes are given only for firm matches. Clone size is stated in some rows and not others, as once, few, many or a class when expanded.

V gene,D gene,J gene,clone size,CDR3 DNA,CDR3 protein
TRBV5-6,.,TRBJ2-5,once,TGTGCCAGCAGCCGTTTAGCGGCGGGAGAGACCCAGTACTTC,CASSRLAAGETQYF
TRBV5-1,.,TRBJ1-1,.,TGCGCCAGCAGCTTGCATATCCGGGGGGAACAGAGTGAAGCTTTCTTT,CASSLHIRGEQSEAFF
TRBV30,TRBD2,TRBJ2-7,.,TGTGCCTGGAGGATAGGGGCTAGCGGGAGGATGAGCTCCTACGAGCAGTACTTC,CAWRIGASGRMSSYEQYF
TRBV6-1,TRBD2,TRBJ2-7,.,TGTGCCAGCAGTGAAGTGGGACTAGCGGCCTACGAGCAGTACTTC,CASSEVGLAAYEQYF
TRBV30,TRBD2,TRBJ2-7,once,TGTGCCTGGAGTAAGGGAGCGGGAGGAGGCGAGCAGTACTTC,CAWSKGAGGGEQYF
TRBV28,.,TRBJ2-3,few,TGTGCCAGCAGTTTGTCCCTACCCTCAGATACGCAGTATTTT,CASSLSLPSDTQYF
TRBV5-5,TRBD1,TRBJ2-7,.,TGTGCCAGCAGCTTAGTGGGACAGACCTACGAGCAGTACTTC,CASSLVGQTYEQYF
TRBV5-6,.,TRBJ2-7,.,TGTGCCAGCAGCTTGTGGGCAGGGGTCTACGAGCAGTACTTC,CASSLWAGVYEQYF
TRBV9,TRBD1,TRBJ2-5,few,TGTGCCAGCAGCGTAAGGGGGCAGGGGACCCAGTACTTC,CASSVRGQGTQYF
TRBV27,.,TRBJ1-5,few,TGTGCCAGCAGTTTAAACAGTGCCTTGCCCCAGCATTTT,CASSLNSALPQHF
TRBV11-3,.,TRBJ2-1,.,TGTGCCAGCAGCTTTAACCCATCGACAGGTGAGCAGTTCTTC,CASSFNPSTGEQFF
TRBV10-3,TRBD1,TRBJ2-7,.,TGTGCCATCAGTACTTGGACAGGGGGCTCTTCGAACAACTACGAGCAGTACTTC,CAISTWTGGSSNNYEQYF
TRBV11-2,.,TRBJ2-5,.,TGTGCCAGCAGCTTAAAGGGAGGAGAGACCCAGTACTTC,CASSLKGGETQYF
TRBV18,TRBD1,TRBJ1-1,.,TGTGCCAGCTCTCCGACAGGGATAAGCACTGAAGCTTTCTTT,CASSPTGISTEAFF
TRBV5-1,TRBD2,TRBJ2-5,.,TGCGCCAGCAGCACCGGACTAGTCCACCAAGAGACCCAGTACTTC,CASSTGLVHQETQYF
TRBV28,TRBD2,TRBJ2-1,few,TGTGCCAGCAGTCGAGGGACTAGCGGCAATGAGCAGTTCTTC,CASSRGTSGNEQFF
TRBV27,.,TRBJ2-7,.,TGTGCCAGCAGTTTATCGGGCAACCTGCCTACCTACGAGCAGTACTTC,CASSLSGNLPTYEQYF
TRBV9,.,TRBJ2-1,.,TGTGCCAGCAGCGTAGGCGGGGAGAACTACAATGAGCAGTTCTTC,CASSVGGENYNEQFF
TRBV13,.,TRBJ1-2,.,TGTGCCAGCAGCCCGGTCGGGGGACACTATGGCTACACCTTC,CASSPVGGHYGYTF
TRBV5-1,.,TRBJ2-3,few,TGCGCCAGCAGCCCCTTGGGGGCGGGCACAGATACGCAGTATTTT,CASSPLGAGTDTQYF
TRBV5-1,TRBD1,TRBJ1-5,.,TGCGCCAGCAGCCCAGGACAGGACGGGGGTCAGCCCCAGCATTTT,CASSPGQDGGQPQHF
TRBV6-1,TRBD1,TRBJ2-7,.,TGTGCCAGCAGACAGGGGTCGAGATACGAGCAGTACTTC,CASRQGSRYEQYF
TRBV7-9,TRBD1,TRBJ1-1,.,TGTTCCAGCAGCGGGGGACGAAAAAACAGGGGGCGCGACACTGAAGCTTTCTTT,CSSSGGRKNRGRDTEAFF
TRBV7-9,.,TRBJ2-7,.,TGTGCCAGCAGTCCGAGCTCCTACGAGCAGTACTTC,CASSPSSYEQYF
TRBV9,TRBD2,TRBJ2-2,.,TGTGCCAGCAGCTCCTCGACTAGCGGGACTCCGACCGGGGAGCTGTTTTTT,CASSSSTSGTPTGELFF
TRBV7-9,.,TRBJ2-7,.,TGTGCCAGCGGAGGCCGGTCAGACTACGAGCAGTACTTC,CASGGRSDYEQYF
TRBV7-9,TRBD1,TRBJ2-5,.,TGTGCCAGCAGCTCGTACAGGGGGAGAGAGACCCAGTACTTC,CASSSYRGRETQYF
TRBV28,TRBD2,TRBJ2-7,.,TGTGCCACCGGACTAGCGGGAGACGAGCAGTACTTC,CATGLAGDEQYF
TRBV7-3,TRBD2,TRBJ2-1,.,TGTGCCAGCAGCGGTACTAGCGGGGGGCTCTCCGGGGAGAATGAGCAGTTCTTC,CASSGTSGGLSGENEQFF
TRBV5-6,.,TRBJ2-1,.,TGTGCCAGCAGCTTAGGGAGTCCCTCCTACAATGAGCAGTTCTTC,CASSLGSPSYNEQFF
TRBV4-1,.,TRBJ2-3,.,TGCGCCAGCAGCCAAGATCTGGGCGGGTCCGGAGGGGATACGCAGTATTTT,CASSQDLGGSGGDTQYF
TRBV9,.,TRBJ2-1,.,TGTGCCAGCAGCGTAGGCGGGTCCTACAATGAGCAGTTCTTC,CASSVGGSYNEQFF
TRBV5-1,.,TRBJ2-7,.,TGCGCCAGCAGCTTGGACCCCACTAGCTTCCACGAGCAGTACTTC,CASSLDPTSFHEQYF
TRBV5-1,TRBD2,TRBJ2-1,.,TGCGCCAGTTTACTAACTAGCGGGAACTACAATGAGCAGTTCTTC,CASLLTSGNYNEQFF
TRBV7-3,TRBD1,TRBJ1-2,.,TGTGCCAGCAGCTCTGGGACAGGGCGCGGCTACACCTTC,CASSSGTGRGYTF
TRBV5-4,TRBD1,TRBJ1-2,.,TGTGCCAGCAGCCAGACAGGGGCGGGGGGCTACACCTTC,CASSQTGAGGYTF
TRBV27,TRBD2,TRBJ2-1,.,TGTGCCAGCAGTTTAGGCGGGAGCCCCCACAATGAGCAGTTCTTC,CASSLGGSPHNEQFF
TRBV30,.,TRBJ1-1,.,TGTGCCTGCCCGACTCTAAGGGGCACTGAAGCTTTCTTT,CACPTLRGTEAFF
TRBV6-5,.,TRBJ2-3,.,TGTGCCAGCGGCCTAGATGCGCAGTATTTT,CASGLDAQYF
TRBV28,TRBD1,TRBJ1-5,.,TGTGCCAGCAGTCCTTGGGACAGGGGACAGCCCCAGCATTTT,CASSPWDRGQPQHF
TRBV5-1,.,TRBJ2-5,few,TGCGCCAGCAGCACTCAAGAGACCCAGTACTTC,CASSTQETQYF
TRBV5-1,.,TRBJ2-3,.,TGCGCCAGCAGCACTGGGACTGATGGGGGCACAGATACGCAGTATTTT,CASSTGTDGGTDTQYF
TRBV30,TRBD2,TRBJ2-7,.,TGTGCCTGGAGTGGGGGCGGGAGATCCTACGAGCAGTACTTC,CAWSGGGRSYEQYF
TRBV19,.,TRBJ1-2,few,TGTGCCAGTAGTTACAGGGACGGTGGCTACACCTTC,CASSYRDGGYTF
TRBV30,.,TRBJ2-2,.,TGTGCCTGGACCCTACAGCAGGTTAACACCGGGGAGCTGTTTTTT,CAWTLQQVNTGELFF
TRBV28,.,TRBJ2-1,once,TGTGCCAGCAGTCTTAGTGGGAGCTTTCCCTCCTACAATGAGCAGTTCTTC,CASSLSGSFPSYNEQFF
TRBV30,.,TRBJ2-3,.,TGTGCCTGGAGTGAACAGGGGAGGACAGATACGCAGTATTTT,CAWSEQGRTDTQYF
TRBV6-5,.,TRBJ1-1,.,TGTGCCAGCAGTTTACTCCAGGCGAACACTGAAGCTTTCTTT,CASSLLQANTEAFF
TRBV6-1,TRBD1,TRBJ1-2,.,TGTGCCAGCAGACGACAGGGAGAGGCCTATGGCTACACCTTC,CASRRQGEAYGYTF
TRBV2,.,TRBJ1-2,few,TGTGCCAGCAGTGGGGGGGAACGTGGCTACACCTTC,CASSGGERGYTF